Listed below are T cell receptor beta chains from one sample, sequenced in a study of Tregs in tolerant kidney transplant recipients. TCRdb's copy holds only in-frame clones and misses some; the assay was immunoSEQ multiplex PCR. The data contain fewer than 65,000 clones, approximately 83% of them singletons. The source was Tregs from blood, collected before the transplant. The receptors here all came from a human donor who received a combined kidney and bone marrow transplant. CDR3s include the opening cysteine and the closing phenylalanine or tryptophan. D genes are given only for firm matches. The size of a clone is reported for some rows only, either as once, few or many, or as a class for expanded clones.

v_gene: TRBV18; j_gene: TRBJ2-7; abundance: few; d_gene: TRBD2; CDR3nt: TGTGCCAGCTCACTGCCGGGACTAGACGAGCAGTACTTC; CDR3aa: CASSLPGLDEQYF
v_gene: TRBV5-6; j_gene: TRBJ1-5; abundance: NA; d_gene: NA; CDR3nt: TGTGCCAGCAGCTTGTGGGGGACACTTTATCAGCCCCAGCATTTT; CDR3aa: CASSLWGTLYQPQHF
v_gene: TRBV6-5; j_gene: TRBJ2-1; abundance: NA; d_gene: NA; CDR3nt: TGTGCCAGCAGTTACGTCGGACCAGCTACCGGGGGGCAGTTCTTC; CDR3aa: CASSYVGPATGGQFF
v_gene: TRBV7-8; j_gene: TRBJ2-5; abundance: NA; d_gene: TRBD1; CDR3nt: TGTGCCAGCAGCGTAGGGGGACAGGCCGAAGAGACCCAGTACTTC; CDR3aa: CASSVGGQAEETQYF
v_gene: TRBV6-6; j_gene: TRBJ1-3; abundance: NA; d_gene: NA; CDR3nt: TGTGCCAGCAGTTACTCTGGAGGAAACACCATATATTTT; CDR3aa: CASSYSGGNTIYF
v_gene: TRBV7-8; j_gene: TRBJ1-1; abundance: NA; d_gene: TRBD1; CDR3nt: TGTGCCAGCAGCCGAGGGACAGGAGGTATGAACACTGAAGCTTTCTTT; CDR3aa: CASSRGTGGMNTEAFF
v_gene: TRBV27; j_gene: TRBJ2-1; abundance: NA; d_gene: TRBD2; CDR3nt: TGTGCCAGCAGTGTGGGGGGGGGTGTCCACAATGAGCAGTTCTTC; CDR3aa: CASSVGGGVHNEQFF
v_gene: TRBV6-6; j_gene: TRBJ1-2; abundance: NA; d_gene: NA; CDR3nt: TGTGCCAGCAGTTCCCGACGGGGATCGTATGGCTACACCTTC; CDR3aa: CASSSRRGSYGYTF
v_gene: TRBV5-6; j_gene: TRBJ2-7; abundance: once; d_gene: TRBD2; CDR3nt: TGTGCCAGCAGCTACCGTAGCGGGAGGACCCACGAGCAGTACTTC; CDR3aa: CASSYRSGRTHEQYF
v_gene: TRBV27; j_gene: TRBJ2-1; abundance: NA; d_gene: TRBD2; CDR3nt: TGTGCCAGCACCCTCTTTGGGACTAGCCCCTACAATGAGCAGTTCTTC; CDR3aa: CASTLFGTSPYNEQFF
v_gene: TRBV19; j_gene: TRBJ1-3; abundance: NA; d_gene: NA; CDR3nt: TGTGCCAGTAGGGAGGACGGCTTCAGCTCTGGAAACACCATATATTTT; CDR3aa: CASREDGFSSGNTIYF
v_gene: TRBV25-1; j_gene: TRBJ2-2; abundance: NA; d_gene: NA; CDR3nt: TGTGCCAGCAGCCCTTCAGGGGTCCCAGCCCGCACCGGGGAGCTGTTTTTT; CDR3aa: CASSPSGVPARTGELFF
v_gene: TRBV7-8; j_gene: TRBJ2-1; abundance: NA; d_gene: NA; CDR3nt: TGTGCCAGCCTCAAGGGCCCGGCAGGCAATGAGCAGTTCTTC; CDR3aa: CASLKGPAGNEQFF
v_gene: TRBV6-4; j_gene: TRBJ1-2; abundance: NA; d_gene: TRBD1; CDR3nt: TGTGCCAGCAGTGAAACAGGGGGCTATGGCTACACCTTC; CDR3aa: CASSETGGYGYTF
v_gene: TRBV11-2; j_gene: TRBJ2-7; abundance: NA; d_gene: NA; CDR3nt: TGTGCCAGCAGTCTTAGCGCCTACGAGCAGTACTTC; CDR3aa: CASSLSAYEQYF